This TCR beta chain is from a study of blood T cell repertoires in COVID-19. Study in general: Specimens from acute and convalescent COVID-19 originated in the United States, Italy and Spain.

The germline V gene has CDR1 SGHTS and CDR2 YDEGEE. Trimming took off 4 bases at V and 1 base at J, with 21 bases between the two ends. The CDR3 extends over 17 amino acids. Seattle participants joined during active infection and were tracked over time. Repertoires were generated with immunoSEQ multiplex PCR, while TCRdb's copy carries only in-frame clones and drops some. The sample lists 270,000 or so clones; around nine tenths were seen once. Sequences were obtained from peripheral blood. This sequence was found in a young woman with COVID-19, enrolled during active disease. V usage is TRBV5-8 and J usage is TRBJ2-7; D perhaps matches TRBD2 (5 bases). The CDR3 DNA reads TGTGCCAGCAGCCCGGCCGGTAGGAGGTCCCTTTCCTACGAGCAGTACTTC. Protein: CASSPAGRRSLSYEQYF.